A single sample is the source of the 12 T cell receptor beta chains below, sequenced in a study of T cells expressing NK-cell markers. TCRdb reanalyzed the 5' RACE reads and collapses them to one entry per CDR3 protein, without DNA. The sample has about 140,000 distinct CDR3 sequences; the top ten hold more than 10%. The source material was blood T cells: a sorted CD56 or NKG2C T cell subset, CD4+ or CD8+ T cells, or bulk PBMC T cells (not recorded which). All receptors derive from a man in his late teens or twenties in good health.

The chain combines TRBV7-6 with TRBJ2-1. Germline-derived CDR1 and CDR2 are SGHVS and FNYEAQ. CDR3 length: 15 residues. The CDR3 spells CASSLATSSYNEQFF.

The chain couples TRBV20-1 to TRBJ2-5; TCRdb's D call, TRBD1, is unchecked because there is no DNA. Per germline, CDR1 DFQATT and CDR2 SNEGSKA (reference sequence). CDR3 length equals 15 residues. CDR3 in amino acids: CSARVSDRVLKTQYF.

The CDR3 sequence: CASSHPESGELFF. The V call is TRBV5-1, the J call TRBJ2-2; TCRdb indicates TRBD1, and absent DNA this call remains unverified. Germline CDR1 SGHRS, CDR2 YFSETQ. The CDR3 consists of 13 residues.

This sequence joins TRBV28 and TRBJ2-7; TCRdb picks TRBD1, but there is no DNA to check that call. Germline V gene sequence: CDR1 MDHEN, CDR2 SYDVKM. The length of the CDR3 is 13 residues. Here the CDR3 reads CASSPGTGSEQYF.

This chain links TRBV2 with TRBJ1-4. Germline lookup yields CDR1 SNHLY and CDR2 FYNNEI. This CDR3 spans 15 amino acids. The CDR3: CASSRIPGEQEKLFF.

This chain connects TRBV12-3 or TRBV12-4 to TRBJ2-3. The CDR3 has 13 amino acids. The CDR3 sequence is CASSLPNGDTQYF.

The V gene is TRBV20-1, the J gene TRBJ2-1; TCRdb selects TRBD1, and the lack of DNA leaves this call unchecked. This CDR3 is built from 14 residues. Germline V gene lookup returns CDR1 DFQATT and CDR2 SNEGSKA (reference sequence). CDR3 sequence: CSARDSATKNEQFF.

The chain combines TRBV12-3 or TRBV12-4 with TRBJ2-1; without DNA, the TCRdb call of TRBD2 cannot be checked. The CDR3 has 14 amino acids. The CDR3 here is CASRGLPSGDEQFF.

The CDR3 reads CATSPGTSSYETQYF. The chain links TRBV15 to TRBJ2-5; TCRdb lists TRBD2, though no DNA is available to test this call. CDR3 size: 15 residues. Germline CDR1 LNHNV, CDR2 YYDKDF (reference sequence).

This chain connects TRBV4-3 to TRBJ2-1; absent DNA, TCRdb's TRBD2 call cannot be checked. The CDR3 totals 13 residues. CDR1 and CDR2 (germline): LGHNA, YSLEER. This CDR3 is CASSQEAGGEQFF.

The chain links TRBV27 to TRBJ2-7; TCRdb's assignment of TRBD1 cannot be checked, as there is no DNA. This CDR3 spans 15 amino acids. CDR1 and CDR2 (germline): MNHEY, SMNVEV (reference sequence). CDR3 sequence: CASSLDSGIPYEQYF.

CDR3: CASSSGTSGRASNEQFF. The chain has TRBV5-5 and TRBJ2-1; TCRdb proposes TRBD2, but this gene call is untestable without DNA. The CDR3 totals 17 residues. Germline CDR1 SGHKS, CDR2 YYEKEE (reference sequence). Based on the CDR3 plus reference TRBV5-5 and TRBJ2-1, the full variable domain is DAGVTQSPTHLIKTRGQQVTLRCSPISGHKSVSWYQQVLGQGPQFIFQYYEKEERGRGNFPDRFSARQFPNYSSELNVNALLLGDSALYLCASSSGTSGRASNEQFFGPGTRLTVL.